The present TCR beta chain was sequenced within a study of T cell responses to AZD1222 COVID-19 vaccine. Broader study findings: Baseline serology detected seropositivity in only six AZD1222 recipients. Repertoire sampling was restricted to post-peak T cell response timepoints. Spike regions recognized by vaccine-associated CD4 TCRs spanned the protein, led by 160-218 and 743-854. The donors showed a predominance of white British ancestry and of females, with possible underestimation of clonal diversity.

The CDR3 sequence is 13 residues long. Looked up from germline, CDR1 is GTSNPN and CDR2 is SVGIG (reference sequence). V lost 1 base and J 7 bases, leaving 11 bases between the germline ends. Concerning this clone itself: Its cognate antigen is unknown.

Sequencing used immunoSEQ multiplex PCR; TCRdb keeps in-frame clones, though not all of them. The sample includes tens of thousands of clones, roughly 85% of them seen just once. The chain employs TRBV30 and TRBJ1-5, with unresolved D. The material sequenced was peripheral blood, taken on day 0 of AZD1222 vaccination. The sequence was collected from an adult in good health. CDR3: CAWSGTRRQPQHF. DNA of the CDR3: TGTGCCTGGAGTGGGACCCGACGCCAGCCCCAGCATTTT.